A selection of T cell receptor beta chains follows, all from one sample in a study of identifying expanded T cells in peripheral blood. The table came from immunoSEQ multiplex PCR; TCRdb's copy has only in-frame clones and leaves some out. Here the sample spans under 85,000 clones, around 83% being singletons. Specimen: blood. These receptors were obtained from a person aged 18 to 75 in good health. CDR3s include the opening cysteine and the closing phenylalanine or tryptophan. The D gene is left open where the match is weak.

TRBV7-3,.,12,TRBJ2-3,CASSAQSDTQYF
TRBV7-2,TRBD2,15,TRBJ2-3,CASRRLAGASDTQYF
TRBV30,.,12,TRBJ2-4,CAWSDWGNIQYF
TRBV7-9,.,14,TRBJ1-1,CASSLSRLNTEAFF
TRBV2,TRBD2,16,TRBJ2-2,CASAGLAGGYTGELFF
TRBV28,.,13,TRBJ2-3,CASSLFTTDTQYF
TRBV21-1,.,17,TRBJ2-7,CASSKVLIQPDSYEQYF
TRBV13,.,15,TRBJ2-7,CASSIRDTLKYEQYF
TRBV7-2,.,11,TRBJ2-2,CASSLAGELFF
TRBV6-5,.,15,TRBJ2-7,CASSADPGRSYEQYF
TRBV9,.,14,TRBJ2-1,CASSVNSGDNEQFF
TRBV7-9,.,18,TRBJ2-7,CASSLDWADRRDSYEQYF
TRBV19,TRBD2,15,TRBJ2-1,CASSIQAGVRNEQFF
TRBV21-1,.,15,TRBJ2-7,CASRDRDSGAYEQYF
TRBV28,TRBD2,16,TRBJ2-2,CASKGLAGGGTGELFF